These T cell receptor beta chains were read from a single sample in a study of shared clonotypes between healthy human individuals. Assay used: immunoSEQ multiplex PCR; TCRdb lists only in-frame clones, some missing. The data show 600,000 or so clones, roughly 98% seen once. Input material: naive CD8+ T cells sorted from blood. The receptor set was obtained from a man aged 30-40 years in good health. Each CDR3 is given with its conserved first and last residue. A D gene is named only where the DNA matches it firmly. Size tells how often a clone was seen (once, few, many) or the class of an expanded clone, and some rows leave it out.

j_gene: TRBJ2-7; abundance: once; d_gene: TRBD1; v_gene: TRBV27; CDR3nt: TGTGCCAGCAGTTCCCGGGACAGCTCCTACGAGCAGTACTTC; CDR3aa: CASSSRDSSYEQYF
j_gene: TRBJ1-1; abundance: -; d_gene: TRBD1; v_gene: TRBV7-9; CDR3nt: TGTGCCAGCAGCGGGACAGTTGCAGAAGCTTTCTTT; CDR3aa: CASSGTVAEAFF
j_gene: TRBJ1-5; abundance: once; d_gene: TRBD1; v_gene: TRBV28; CDR3nt: TGTGCCAGCAGTAGCTTGGGACAGGGTGAACAGCCCCAGCATTTT; CDR3aa: CASSSLGQGEQPQHF
j_gene: TRBJ2-1; abundance: -; d_gene: -; v_gene: TRBV25-1; CDR3nt: TGTGCCAGCAGTCAAACGGGGGTGATGAGTGAGCAGTTCTTC; CDR3aa: CASSQTGVMSEQFF
j_gene: TRBJ2-7; abundance: -; d_gene: TRBD1; v_gene: TRBV27; CDR3nt: TGTGCCAGTGGACCGGGACAGGGGGCTTACGAGCAGTACTTC; CDR3aa: CASGPGQGAYEQYF
j_gene: TRBJ2-7; abundance: -; d_gene: TRBD1; v_gene: TRBV14; CDR3nt: TGTGCCAGCAGCCAGGGACAGGGAGGCTACGAGCAGTACTTC; CDR3aa: CASSQGQGGYEQYF
j_gene: TRBJ2-5; abundance: -; d_gene: -; v_gene: TRBV4-1; CDR3nt: TGCGCCAGCAGCCAAGAGCCCGGGACGGGGGAGACCCAGTACTTC; CDR3aa: CASSQEPGTGETQYF
j_gene: TRBJ2-7; abundance: -; d_gene: -; v_gene: TRBV28; CDR3nt: TGTGCCAGCGGCAACAGGGTTCTAACCGAGCAGTACTTC; CDR3aa: CASGNRVLTEQYF
j_gene: TRBJ2-3; abundance: -; d_gene: -; v_gene: TRBV29-1; CDR3nt: TGCAGCGTTGTCCCTAGGGGCGCGGAGGCAGATACGCAGTATTTT; CDR3aa: CSVVPRGAEADTQYF
j_gene: TRBJ1-4; abundance: -; d_gene: -; v_gene: TRBV7-9; CDR3nt: TGTGCCAGCAGCTCCTTTGAGGGAACGAATGAAAAACTGTTTTTT; CDR3aa: CASSSFEGTNEKLFF
j_gene: TRBJ2-1; abundance: -; d_gene: -; v_gene: TRBV15; CDR3nt: TGTGCCACCAGCAGAGAAGCCCTAGTTAGCTCCTACAATGAGCAGTTCTTC; CDR3aa: CATSREALVSSYNEQFF
j_gene: TRBJ1-1; abundance: -; d_gene: TRBD1; v_gene: TRBV27; CDR3nt: TGTGCCAGCAGGTATGGGCAGGGGGCGGGAACTGAAGCTTTCTTT; CDR3aa: CASRYGQGAGTEAFF
j_gene: TRBJ1-1; abundance: -; d_gene: TRBD1; v_gene: TRBV4-1; CDR3nt: TGCGCCAGCAGCCAGGAAGGGACAGCCAACACTGAAGCTTTCTTT; CDR3aa: CASSQEGTANTEAFF
j_gene: TRBJ2-5; abundance: -; d_gene: TRBD1; v_gene: TRBV5-4; CDR3nt: TGTGCCAGCAGCTTGCGGGCTAGGGACAGGCTTCGTATGGGCCAAGAGACCCAGTACTTC; CDR3aa: CASSLRARDRLRMGQETQYF
j_gene: TRBJ2-3; abundance: once; d_gene: TRBD2; v_gene: TRBV10-1; CDR3nt: TGCGCCAGCAGTGTGGGCGGGAGGGCCACAGATACGCAGTATTTT; CDR3aa: CASSVGGRATDTQYF
j_gene: TRBJ2-1; abundance: once; d_gene: -; v_gene: TRBV5-5; CDR3nt: TGTGCCAGCAGCTTGGAAGGGAGGAATGAGCAGTTCTTC; CDR3aa: CASSLEGRNEQFF
j_gene: TRBJ2-4; abundance: -; d_gene: -; v_gene: TRBV27; CDR3nt: TGTGCCAGCAGCCCGCCGTCGGAGGACATTCAGTACTTC; CDR3aa: CASSPPSEDIQYF
j_gene: TRBJ1-2; abundance: -; d_gene: -; v_gene: TRBV29-1; CDR3nt: TGCAGCGTTGAACGGCGAAATGGCTACACCTTC; CDR3aa: CSVERRNGYTF
j_gene: TRBJ2-1; abundance: -; d_gene: TRBD1; v_gene: TRBV11-2; CDR3nt: TGTGCCAGCAGCCCCCAGGACAGGGTCAAGTTCTTC; CDR3aa: CASSPQDRVKFF
j_gene: TRBJ2-3; abundance: -; d_gene: -; v_gene: TRBV4-1; CDR3nt: TGCGCCAGCAGCCAAGGGGAGCCGACTAGCACAGATACGCAGTATTTT; CDR3aa: CASSQGEPTSTDTQYF
j_gene: TRBJ1-2; abundance: -; d_gene: TRBD1; v_gene: TRBV7-9; CDR3nt: TGTGCCAGCAGCAACACAGGGGACTATGGCTACACCTTC; CDR3aa: CASSNTGDYGYTF
j_gene: TRBJ1-5; abundance: -; d_gene: -; v_gene: TRBV28; CDR3nt: TGTGCCAGCAGTTCCCGCGTCCGCTATAGCAATCAGCCCCAGCATTTT; CDR3aa: CASSSRVRYSNQPQHF
j_gene: TRBJ2-7; abundance: -; d_gene: -; v_gene: TRBV9; CDR3nt: TGTGCCAGCAGCGCCCACCGGGACAACTCCTACGAGCAGTACTTC; CDR3aa: CASSAHRDNSYEQYF
j_gene: TRBJ1-1; abundance: -; d_gene: -; v_gene: TRBV6-6; CDR3nt: TGTGCCAGCAGTCGGGGACACCTGAACACTGAAGCTTTCTTT; CDR3aa: CASSRGHLNTEAFF
j_gene: TRBJ2-7; abundance: -; d_gene: TRBD1; v_gene: TRBV28; CDR3nt: TGTGCCAGCAGTTCCCCGATTAACCGGGACAGCCAGGACTACGAGCAGTACTTC; CDR3aa: CASSSPINRDSQDYEQYF
j_gene: TRBJ2-2; abundance: once; d_gene: -; v_gene: TRBV7-6; CDR3nt: TGTGCCAGCAGCTTAGAGGCAGGCCCGACCGGGGAGCTGTTTTTT; CDR3aa: CASSLEAGPTGELFF
j_gene: TRBJ2-3; abundance: -; d_gene: TRBD2; v_gene: TRBV18; CDR3nt: TGTGCCAGCTCCCCCGGTTCTAGCGGGCTCACAGATACGCAGTATTTT; CDR3aa: CASSPGSSGLTDTQYF
j_gene: TRBJ1-2; abundance: -; d_gene: -; v_gene: TRBV14; CDR3nt: TGTGCCAGCAGCCAAGCGGGACGGAGTCTCTATGGCTACACCTTC; CDR3aa: CASSQAGRSLYGYTF
j_gene: TRBJ2-3; abundance: -; d_gene: -; v_gene: TRBV19; CDR3nt: TGTGCCAGTAGTATAGTAGGGGCAGCGTATAACACAGATACGCAGTATTTT; CDR3aa: CASSIVGAAYNTDTQYF
j_gene: TRBJ2-7; abundance: -; d_gene: -; v_gene: TRBV29-1; CDR3nt: TGCAGCGTTGTGATTCCGTCGGCCGAGCAGTACTTC; CDR3aa: CSVVIPSAEQYF
j_gene: TRBJ1-3; abundance: -; d_gene: -; v_gene: TRBV7-9; CDR3nt: TGTGCCAGCAGGATCGGGGCAGCACCTGGAAACACCATATATTTT; CDR3aa: CASRIGAAPGNTIYF
j_gene: TRBJ2-7; abundance: -; d_gene: -; v_gene: TRBV6-5; CDR3nt: TGTGCCAGCAGTTACTCGGGCTCCAGGGGGGGCTACGAGCAGTACTTC; CDR3aa: CASSYSGSRGGYEQYF
j_gene: TRBJ2-3; abundance: once; d_gene: -; v_gene: TRBV6-6; CDR3nt: TGTGCCAGCAGTCCGACCCGACGGACAGATACGCAGTATTTT; CDR3aa: CASSPTRRTDTQYF
j_gene: TRBJ2-3; abundance: -; d_gene: -; v_gene: TRBV7-9; CDR3nt: TGTGCCAGCAGCCACCCTGAGAGGAGTCCAGATACGCAGTATTTT; CDR3aa: CASSHPERSPDTQYF
j_gene: TRBJ2-7; abundance: -; d_gene: TRBD1; v_gene: TRBV5-8; CDR3nt: TGTGCCAGCAGCTTGGAGGGACAGCACCCCACATCCTACGAGCAGTACTTC; CDR3aa: CASSLEGQHPTSYEQYF
j_gene: TRBJ2-2; abundance: -; d_gene: TRBD1; v_gene: TRBV14; CDR3nt: TGTGCCAGCAGCCAAATACAGGGGAGCACCGGGGAGCTGTTTTTT; CDR3aa: CASSQIQGSTGELFF
j_gene: TRBJ2-7; abundance: -; d_gene: -; v_gene: TRBV4-3; CDR3nt: TGCGCCAGCAGCCAAGATGGGTCCGGCACACGGGTCGGCGAGCAGTACTTC; CDR3aa: CASSQDGSGTRVGEQYF
j_gene: TRBJ2-2; abundance: -; d_gene: TRBD2; v_gene: TRBV6-5; CDR3nt: TGTGCCAGCAGTTACTCGATGGCGGGAGTCCCCGGGGAGCTGTTTTTT; CDR3aa: CASSYSMAGVPGELFF
j_gene: TRBJ2-5; abundance: -; d_gene: -; v_gene: TRBV5-4; CDR3nt: TGTGCCAGCAGCGGGGGCCGGACCCGCGAGACCCAGTACTTC; CDR3aa: CASSGGRTRETQYF
j_gene: TRBJ2-7; abundance: -; d_gene: -; v_gene: TRBV27; CDR3nt: TGTGCCAGCAGTCCAGGGGAAGGGAGCGAGCAGTACTTC; CDR3aa: CASSPGEGSEQYF
j_gene: TRBJ2-3; abundance: -; d_gene: TRBD1; v_gene: TRBV27; CDR3nt: TGTGCCAGCAGTATCGGACAGGGCGAATTATCGACAGATACGCAGTATTTT; CDR3aa: CASSIGQGELSTDTQYF
j_gene: TRBJ2-1; abundance: -; d_gene: TRBD2; v_gene: TRBV4-3; CDR3nt: TGCGCCAGCAGCCAAGGTAGCGGGTGGGAGAATGAGCAGTTCTTC; CDR3aa: CASSQGSGWENEQFF
j_gene: TRBJ2-7; abundance: -; d_gene: -; v_gene: TRBV19; CDR3nt: TGTGCCAGTAGTATAGTAGAGCCCAGGGGGGCGAATTCCTACGAGCAGTACTTC; CDR3aa: CASSIVEPRGANSYEQYF
j_gene: TRBJ2-2; abundance: -; d_gene: TRBD2; v_gene: TRBV11-2; CDR3nt: TGTGCCAGCAGGTACAGCGGGACGAACACCGGGGAGCTGTTTTTT; CDR3aa: CASRYSGTNTGELFF
j_gene: TRBJ2-1; abundance: -; d_gene: TRBD2; v_gene: TRBV7-8; CDR3nt: TGTGCCAGCAGCTTAGCGCACGGACTAGGAGGCGAGCAGTTCTTC; CDR3aa: CASSLAHGLGGEQFF
j_gene: TRBJ2-2; abundance: -; d_gene: TRBD2; v_gene: TRBV5-1; CDR3nt: TGCGCCAGCAGCTTGGAAGCTAGCGGGGTCGGCACCGGGGAGCTGTTTTTT; CDR3aa: CASSLEASGVGTGELFF
j_gene: TRBJ1-5; abundance: once; d_gene: TRBD1; v_gene: TRBV7-9; CDR3nt: TGTGCCAGCAGCTTGGAAAAACAGGGGGCGATTCAGCCCCAGCATTTT; CDR3aa: CASSLEKQGAIQPQHF
j_gene: TRBJ2-7; abundance: -; d_gene: TRBD2; v_gene: TRBV7-6; CDR3nt: TGTGCCAGCAGCTTAGGTAGCGGGCCCTACGAGCAGTACTTC; CDR3aa: CASSLGSGPYEQYF